The 15 T cell receptor beta chains below come from one sample, sequenced in a study of OX40 agonist ivuxolimab in advanced cancers. Some clones are missing from TCRdb's copy, which holds only in-frame ones; the method was immunoSEQ multiplex PCR. The table has about 87,000 clones, around nine tenths seen once. This sample comprised CD4+ or CD8+ T cells sorted from blood, obtained in a trial of the OX40 agonist ivuxolimab. The receptors here all came from an adult with an advanced solid tumor such as melanoma, head and neck, liver or kidney cancer.

This chain connects TRBV6-5 to TRBJ1-2; 9 nucleotides agree with TRBD1. Unmatched junction bases numbered 6, after V lost 5 bases and J lost 5 bases. Germline values: CDR1 MNHEY, CDR2 SVGAGI. The CDR3 spans 14 residues. CDR3 amino acids: CASSGTGPLYGYTF. Here the CDR3 DNA reads TGTGCCAGCAGTGGGACAGGGCCCTTATATGGCTACACCTTC.

The chain recombines TRBV2 with TRBJ2-7, with a weak D call TRBD2 (7 bases). V lost 6 bases and J lost 7, with 16 bases in between. CDR3 length equals 13 residues. Per germline, CDR1 SNHLY and CDR2 FYNNEI. CDR3 DNA: TGTGCCAGCAGCGGAGGGGGGGCGCGGGAGCAGTACTTC. The encoded protein is CASSGGGAREQYF.

The chain couples TRBV19 to TRBJ1-2; 9 bases fit TRBD1. CDR3 length: 15 residues. Germline V lookup: CDR1 LNHDA, CDR2 SQIVND (reference sequence). V was pared by 7 bases and J by 4 bases, with 10 bases of the junction left unmatched. The CDR3 is CASNLQGQGGYGYTF. The CDR3 nucleotides read TGTGCCAGTAATTTACAGGGACAGGGCGGCTATGGCTACACCTTC.

J is TRBJ2-3 and V is TRBV7-2; 13 nucleotides agree with TRBD2. With V trimmed by 2 bases and J by 8 bases, 4 bases remained unmatched. This CDR3 region has 15 residues. CDR1 and CDR2 (germline): SGHTA, FQGNSA. The CDR3 DNA is TGTGCCAGCAGCTTACCCGGACTAGCGGGGGCTACGCAGTATTTT. It is translated as CASSLPGLAGATQYF.

This rearrangement joins TRBV7-3 to TRBJ1-5; tentative D call: TRBD1 (5 bases). V lost 2 bases to trimming and J lost 2 bases, with 7 bases between them. The CDR3 has 14 residues. In germline, CDR1 is SGHTA, CDR2 FQGTGA. The CDR3 DNA reads TGTGCCAGCAGCTTAGAAGGGGGCAATCAGCCCCAGCATTTT. As protein: CASSLEGGNQPQHF.

CDR3 in amino acids: CASSETSVSYEQYF. The CDR3 bases are TGCGCCAGCAGTGAAACTAGCGTCTCCTACGAGCAGTACTTC. This chain uses TRBV10-2 with TRBJ2-7; 7 nucleotides align to TRBD2. Per germline, CDR1 WSHSY and CDR2 SAAADI. The CDR3 runs 14 residues. Losses at the gene ends were 3 bases for V and 0 bases for J; bases not matched to a gene: 2.

The J gene is TRBJ2-3, the V gene TRBV18; 7 positions match TRBD2. Germline trimming cut 2 bases from V and 0 bases from J; bases unmatched to any gene: 5. The germline V gene encodes CDR1 KGHSH and CDR2 LQKENI. CDR3 length: 16 residues. In nucleotides, the CDR3 is TGTGCCAGCTCACCAAGGACGCGGGGGAGCACAGATACGCAGTATTTT. It codes for CASSPRTRGSTDTQYF.

The gene calls are TRBV7-2 and TRBJ2-2; D is perhaps TRBD2 (5 bases). The CDR3 length is 14 residues. Germline V CDR1 and CDR2: SGHTA, FQGNSA. Trimming removed 3 bases at V and 3 bases at J, with 8 bases between. The CDR3 loop reads CASSFLSDTGELFF. The CDR3 DNA sequence: TGTGCCAGCAGCTTCCTTAGCGACACCGGGGAGCTGTTTTTT.

V gene TRBV7-2 combines with J gene TRBJ2-5; no clear D. The germline CDR1 and CDR2 sequences are SGHTA and FQGNSA. The CDR3 is made up of 15 amino acids. V lost 3 bases, J lost 1 base, and 12 bases lay in between. The CDR3 sequence: CASSFTGSFQETQYF. The CDR3 DNA reads TGTGCCAGCAGCTTTACTGGTTCCTTCCAAGAGACCCAGTACTTC.

V is TRBV27 and J is TRBJ1-2, with a tentative D call TRBD1 (5 bases). Germline CDR1 reads MNHEY; CDR2 reads SMNVEV (reference sequence). With 6 bases removed from V and 8 bases from J, the gap between germline ends came to 16 bases. This CDR3 spans 13 amino acids. DNA for the CDR3: TGTGCCAGCAGCTCAGCACCAGCAGGGGGCTACACCTTC. Its protein is CASSSAPAGGYTF.

The CDR3 loop reads CASSLDRADEQYF. CDR3 coding DNA: TGTGCCAGCAGCTTAGACAGGGCGGACGAGCAGTACTTC. The chain has TRBV7-7 and TRBJ2-7; D might be TRBD1 (6 bases). The CDR3 is 13 residues long. V was pared by 1 base and J by 5 bases, with 9 bases between. Germline V gene sequence: CDR1 SSHAT, CDR2 FNYEAQ (reference sequence).

This chain uses TRBV5-6 with TRBJ1-6, with 9 positions matching TRBD1. The germline CDR1 and CDR2 sequences are SGHDT and YYEEEE. Trimming at V came to 4 bases and at J to 10 bases, leaving 9 bases not matched to a gene. The CDR3 is 15 amino acids. Written as DNA, the CDR3 is TGTGCCAGCAGCCCCGGGGACAGGGAGTTGTCACCCCTCCACTTT. It is translated as CASSPGDRELSPLHF.

The rearrangement joins TRBV10-1 to TRBJ2-3; D not resolved. CDR1 WNHNN and CDR2 SYGVQD come from the germline V gene (reference sequence). V was pared by 3 bases and J by 1 base, with 8 bases between. The CDR3 spans 14 residues. CDR3 coding DNA: TGCGCCAGCAGTGACTACGAGGGCACAGATACGCAGTATTTT. Its translation is CASSDYEGTDTQYF.

V is TRBV6-6 and J is TRBJ1-1, with D maybe TRBD1 (6 bases). The CDR3 is made up of 15 amino acids. V lost 0 bases and J 2 bases, leaving 10 bases between the germline ends. Germline lookup yields CDR1 MNHNY and CDR2 SVGAGI (reference sequence). The CDR3 bases are TGTGCCAGCAGTTACTCAGACAGGTCTAACACTGAAGCTTTCTTT. Translated, it gives CASSYSDRSNTEAFF.

The J gene is TRBJ2-7, the V gene TRBV2; D possibly matches TRBD1 or TRBD2 (6 bases each). V shed 4 bases and J shed 7 bases, with 14 bases lying between them. Germline loops: CDR1 SNHLY, CDR2 FYNNEI. The CDR3 loop spans 13 amino acids. The CDR3 nucleotides are TGTGCCAGCAGTGGGGTAAAGGGGGGAGAGCAGTACTTC. It specifies CASSGVKGGEQYF.